This TCR beta chain was recorded in a study of vaccination and CD4 T cells after COVID-19. Findings of the study overall: Convalescent patients showed a median roughly 85% of reactive clones that were seen only post-vaccination.

The sample's treatment: approximately nine-day PBMC culture with coronavirus spike peptide pools or control peptides (ViraFEST assay). Regarding this clonotype: Its cognate antigen is unknown.

CDR1 is SNHLY and CDR2 is FYNNEI in the germline V gene. CDR3 length: 15 amino acids. V trimming: 4 bases; J trimming: 7 bases; junction bases outside the gene matches: 8. Scientists ran DNA taken from cultured CD4+ T cells through the Oncomine TCR Beta short-read assay for sequencing. TCRdb itself ran the PCR reads through MiXCR, one entry per CDR3 protein. The sample lists about 9,500 distinct CDR3 sequences; roughly 57% were seen once. Sequencing was performed on CD4+ T cells from blood, cultured in vitro. The source of this sequence is a human donor who had recovered from COVID-19. The chain uses TRBV2 and TRBJ2-2; the match to TRBD1 covers 8 bases. CDR3 sequence (DNA): TGTGCCAGCAGTGGCGTCAGGGGGCGCATCGGGGAGCTGTTTTTT. It yields the protein CASSGVRGRIGELFF.